A selection of T cell receptor beta chains follows, all from one sample in a study of CD8+CD57+ T cells in acquired aplastic anemia. Each CDR3 protein gets one entry after TCRdb re-called the reads with MiXCR. The sample holds hundreds of thousands of distinct CDR3 sequences, less than 35% seen once. The sample consisted of sorted CD4+, CD8+, or CD8+CD57+ T cells (not recorded which) from PBMCs. Receptors were obtained from a human donor with aplastic anemia. Both conserved end residues are part of each CDR3. D genes are given only for firm matches.

CDR3	V	J	D
CASSAAADNSPLHF	TRBV19	TRBJ1-6	-
CASSYRVEQPQHF	TRBV12-3/TRBV12-4	TRBJ1-5	-
CSAPQVIGSYNEQFF	TRBV20-1	TRBJ2-1	-
CASSASRYEQYF	TRBV2	TRBJ2-7	-
CASGLAGLRSTDTQYF	TRBV12-5	TRBJ2-3	-
CASSLVGQETYGYTF	TRBV28	TRBJ1-2	TRBD1
CATSGGITDQPQHF	TRBV24-1	TRBJ1-5	-
CASSRLAGALGGDTQHF	TRBV9	-	-
CASSSSPGIFGLGYTF	TRBV7-3	TRBJ1-2	-
CASSQDLPGIGNQPQHF	TRBV4-3	TRBJ1-5	-
CASSPRTGGLTSYGYTF	TRBV7-8	TRBJ1-2	TRBD1
CASSVDGSYEQYF	TRBV7-8	TRBJ2-7	-
CSQELGWPQHF	TRBV29-1	TRBJ1-5	-
CASSFAGGYTF	TRBV11-3	TRBJ1-2	-
CASSQLSGRNGYTF	TRBV14	TRBJ1-2	-
CASTQWLNTEAFF	TRBV7-2	TRBJ1-1	-
CASSSIQGATGELFF	TRBV11-2	TRBJ2-2	TRBD1
CAWSFDANQPQHF	TRBV30	TRBJ1-5	-
CASSYSPRVNLMNTEAFF	TRBV6-2/TRBV6-3	TRBJ1-1	-
CSVDSSYEQYF	TRBV29-1	TRBJ2-7	-
CATLGEGEKLFF	TRBV10-3	TRBJ1-4	-
CASRGQGEETQYF	TRBV9	TRBJ2-5	TRBD1
CASSVAPGDRGHNSPLHF	TRBV9	TRBJ1-6	TRBD1
CASSHRGNNEQFF	TRBV5-6	TRBJ2-1	-
CASLRAQNYGYTF	TRBV28	TRBJ1-2	-
CASSTTRDRGDNQPQHF	TRBV12-3/TRBV12-4	TRBJ1-5	TRBD1
CASSTAVHSYEQYF	TRBV19	TRBJ2-7	-